The 10 T cell receptor beta chains below come from one sample, sequenced in a study of CD8+ T cells in alopecia areata. Treatment meaning: oral pan-JAK inhibitor, 5-10 mg twice daily. Isolated RNA was reverse transcribed into cDNA used as the sequencing template. Clones were sequenced by immunoSEQ multiplex PCR, and TCRdb holds only the in-frame ones, with some missing. This table has 250,000 to 350,000 clones, about 60% appearing once. This material consisted of CD4+ T cells sorted from blood, taken at week 52, from a patient treated with tofacitinib. The origin of the receptors is a human donor with alopecia areata.

This sequence joins TRBV29-1 and TRBJ1-2; D perhaps matches TRBD1 (5 bases). The CDR3 consists of 14 residues. The germline V and J ends were trimmed by 7 bases and 8 bases, with 23 bases remaining between them. In germline, CDR1 is SQVTM, CDR2 ANQGSEA. In DNA form, the CDR3 reads TGCAGCGGCGGGGCCCATGGGACGGGTGGAGGCTACACCTTC. This codes for CSGGAHGTGGGYTF. The full variable domain, its missing parts supplied by reference TRBV29-1 and TRBJ1-2, is SAVISQKPSRDICQRGTSLTIQCQVDSQVTMMFWYRQQPGQSLTLIATANQGSEATYESGFVIDKFPISRPNLTFSTLTVSNMSPEDSSIYLCSGGAHGTGGGYTFGSGTRLTVV.

The table lists this clone with a few counts. This sequence joins TRBV2 and TRBJ1-4; possibly TRBD1 for D (6 bases). This CDR3 has 14 amino acids. The germline V gene encodes CDR1 SNHLY and CDR2 FYNNEI. Trimming stripped 2 bases from V and 5 bases from J, with 9 bases between. The CDR3 loop reads CASSERTVNEKLFF. The CDR3 nucleotides are TGTGCCAGCAGTGAACGGACAGTCAATGAAAAACTGTTTTTT.

The chain joins TRBV14 to TRBJ2-7; D uncertain. V was cut by 0 bases and J by 7 bases, with 13 bases left in between. The V gene's germline CDR1 is SGHDN and CDR2 FVKESK. This CDR3 region has 14 residues. CDR3 protein: CASSQDLKGWEQYF. CDR3 DNA: TGTGCCAGCAGCCAAGATCTAAAAGGCTGGGAGCAGTACTTC.

The V and J genes are TRBV5-1 and TRBJ2-7; D might be TRBD2 (5 bases). The CDR3 loop spans 15 amino acids. The V end lost 2 bases, the J end lost 4 bases, and 16 bases lay between the germline ends. Per germline, CDR1 SGHRS and CDR2 YFSETQ. The CDR3, as DNA: TGCGCCAGCAGCTTCTCAGGCGAGGGTGTTTACGAGCAGTACTTC. This encodes CASSFSGEGVYEQYF.

This sequence joins TRBV7-2 and TRBJ1-1; D unresolved. V was shortened by 1 base and J by 5 bases, with 14 bases between the two germline ends. The V gene's germline CDR1 is SGHTA and CDR2 FQGNSA. The CDR3 spans 15 residues. CDR3 residues: CASSLGGRLGTEAFF. The CDR3 DNA reads TGTGCCAGCAGCTTAGGAGGCCGTTTGGGGACTGAAGCTTTCTTT.

The gene calls are TRBV9 and TRBJ2-1; D is unresolved. Germline CDR1 SGDLS, CDR2 YYNGEE. The V and J ends lost 0 bases and 9 bases respectively, with 13 bases between them. This CDR3 comprises 14 residues. The CDR3 DNA reads TGTGCCAGCAGCGTAGAGCCGGGTCTGGGTGAGCAGTTCTTC. Translation: CASSVEPGLGEQFF.

This clone was observed a few times. The V call is TRBV7-6, the J call TRBJ2-5; D unresolved. CDR1 and CDR2 from the germline V gene are SGHVS and FNYEAQ. V was trimmed by 2 bases and J by 1 base, leaving 11 bases between them. The CDR3 runs 15 residues. The CDR3 DNA reads as TGTGCCAGCAGCTTAAAGTCCGGGTTCCAAGAGACCCAGTACTTC. Its protein product is CASSLKSGFQETQYF. The full variable domain, completed using reference TRBV7-6 and TRBJ2-5, is GAGVSQSPRYKVTKRGQDVALRCDPISGHVSLYWYRQALGQGPEFLTYFNYEAQQDKSGLPNDRFSAERPEGSISTLTIQRTEQRDSAMYRCASSLKSGFQETQYFGPGTRLLVL.

This chain links TRBV6-5 with TRBJ2-4, with D possibly being TRBD1 (6 bases). Germline-derived CDR1 and CDR2 are MNHEY and SVGAGI. The CDR3 totals 14 residues. The ends were cut back, 2 bases at V and 8 bases at J, with 13 bases in the middle. CDR3 in DNA: TGTGCCAGCAGTTACGACGGCAAGGGGGACATTCAGTACTTC. Amino acids: CASSYDGKGDIQYF.

V is TRBV5-8 and J is TRBJ2-5, with D tentatively TRBD1 (6 bases). The V gene lost 4 bases and the J gene lost 5 bases, with 21 bases spanning the gap. CDR3 length: 16 amino acids. Germline lookup yields CDR1 SGHTS and CDR2 YDEGEE. CDR3 in amino acids: CASSPLGRGDVETQYF. CDR3 DNA: TGTGCCAGCAGCCCACTGGGCAGGGGAGATGTGGAGACCCAGTACTTC.

This clone was seen more than once but under ten times. The chain couples TRBV11-2 to TRBJ2-3; D may be TRBD1 or TRBD2 (5 bases each). Looked up from germline, CDR1 is SGHAT and CDR2 is FQNNGV. The CDR3 runs 15 residues. Trimming removed 4 bases at V and 1 base at J, with 12 bases between. CDR3 region: CASSYAGDGTDTQYF. The CDR3 DNA reads TGTGCCAGCAGCTATGCCGGGGACGGCACAGATACGCAGTATTTT.